This T cell receptor (beta chain) came from a study of cytomegalovirus exposure and HLA in healthy donors. The donors were part of the roughly 120-subject validation cohort, which stood apart from the roughly 730-subject first cohort. Only in-frame clones appear in the TCRdb table, and some are missing; sequencing was by immunoSEQ multiplex PCR. The data hold some 330,000 clones, with about nine tenths observed a single time. Study conclusions and caveats: Specific recognition of CMV antigens was confirmed in vitro for three chains (all CMV-associated). There were under 200 TCR beta chains listed as cytomegalovirus-associated.

Concerning this clone itself: Antigen unknown.

Per the germline V gene, CDR1 is MNHNS and CDR2 is SASEGT. J was trimmed by 4 bases and V by 7 bases; bases with no gene match: 9. The CDR3 extends over 14 amino acids. Material for sequencing was PBMCs. V gene TRBV6-1 combines with J gene TRBJ2-5, with 7 bases lining up with TRBD2. This receptor was taken from a woman under 30 in good health and CMV-seronegative. Written as DNA, the CDR3 is TGTGCCAGCAAGGCTCTAGCGGTCTTAGAGACCCAGTACTTC. It specifies CASKALAVLETQYF.